The text below deals with one T cell receptor (beta chain). Its antigen remains unidentified. This CDR3 contains 14 residues. Trimming pared 0 bases from V and 4 bases from J, leaving 8 bases between. Germline-derived CDR1 and CDR2 are SGHDT and YYEEEE. The data were obtained in a study of T cells in Graves' hyperthyroidism and ophthalmopathy. What was amplified from RNA transcripts were TCR beta CDR3 regions. The HTBI primer set served for first-round RT-PCR of the TCR CDR3. TCRdb reanalysed the multiplex PCR reads using MiXCR and keeps one entry per CDR3 protein. This sample has approximately 370,000 distinct CDR3 sequences, with about 15% found just once. Study-wide results and limits: Most expanded thyroid clonotypes above 0.001 also appeared in blood.

This TCR derives from a woman aged 25 to 39 with Graves' hyperthyroidism. V is TRBV5-6 and J is TRBJ1-5; D remains unclear. The specimen sequenced was blood. DNA of the CDR3: TGTGCCAGCAGCTTGGTAGGGCAAAATCAGCCCCAGCATTTT. Its translation is CASSLVGQNQPQHF.